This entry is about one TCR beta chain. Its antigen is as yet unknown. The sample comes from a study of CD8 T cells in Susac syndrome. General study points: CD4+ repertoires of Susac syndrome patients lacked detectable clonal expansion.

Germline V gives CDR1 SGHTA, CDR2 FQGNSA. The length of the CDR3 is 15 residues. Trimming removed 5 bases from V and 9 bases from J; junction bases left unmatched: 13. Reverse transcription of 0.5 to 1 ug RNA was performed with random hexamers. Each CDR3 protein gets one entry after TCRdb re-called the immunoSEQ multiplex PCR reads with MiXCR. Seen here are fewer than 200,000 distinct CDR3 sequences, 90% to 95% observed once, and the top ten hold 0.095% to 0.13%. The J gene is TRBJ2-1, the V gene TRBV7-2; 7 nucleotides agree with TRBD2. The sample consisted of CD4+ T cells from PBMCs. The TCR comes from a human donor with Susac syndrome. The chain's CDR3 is CASSRTSPSPSEQFF. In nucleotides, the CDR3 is TGTGCCAGCAGCCGGACTAGTCCTTCACCCAGTGAGCAGTTCTTC.